This TCR beta chain was sequenced for a study of OX40 agonist ivuxolimab in advanced cancers. As for the study in general: Ivuxolimab was administered intravenously to patients at 0.01 to 10 mg/kg every 2 weeks. Earlier treatment with anti-PD-1, anti-PD-L1 or anti-CTLA-4 was permitted, and over 35% had received some. Study results and limitations: The study did not work out the antigen specificity of the expanded peripheral T cells. Expanded clones tended on average to be more numerous among CD8+ T cells than CD4+.

Turning to this clone: No antigen is known for it.

Using immunoSEQ multiplex PCR, the repertoire was profiled, and TCRdb retains in-frame clones only, with some absent. The repertoire holds more than 95,000 clones, with roughly 90% as singletons. Material: CD4+ or CD8+ T cells sorted from blood, obtained in a trial of the OX40 agonist ivuxolimab. This TCR derives from an adult with an advanced solid tumor such as melanoma, head and neck, liver or kidney cancer.

In nucleotides, the CDR3 is TGTGCCAGCAGTGGTACAGGGAGGTATGGCTACACCTTC. Translated, it gives CASSGTGRYGYTF. The chain employs TRBV25-1 and TRBJ1-2; TRBD1 might be the D (6 bases). Deletions cut 4 bases from V and 5 bases from J, with 11 bases between. Looked up from germline, CDR1 is MGHDK and CDR2 is SYGVNS. The CDR3 runs to 13 residues.